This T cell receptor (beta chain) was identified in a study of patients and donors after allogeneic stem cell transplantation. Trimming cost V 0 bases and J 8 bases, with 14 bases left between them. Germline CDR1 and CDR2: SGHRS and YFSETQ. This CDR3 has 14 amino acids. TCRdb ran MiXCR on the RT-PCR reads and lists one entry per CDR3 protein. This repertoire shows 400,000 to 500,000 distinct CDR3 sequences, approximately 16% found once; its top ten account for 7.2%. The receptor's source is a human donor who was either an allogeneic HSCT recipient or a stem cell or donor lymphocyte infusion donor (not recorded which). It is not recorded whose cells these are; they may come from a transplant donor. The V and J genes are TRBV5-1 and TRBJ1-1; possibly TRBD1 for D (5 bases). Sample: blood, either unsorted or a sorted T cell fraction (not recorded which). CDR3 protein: CASSLVGAPTEAFF. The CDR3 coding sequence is TGCGCCAGCAGCTTGGTCGGGGCTCCAACAGAAGCTTTCTTT.